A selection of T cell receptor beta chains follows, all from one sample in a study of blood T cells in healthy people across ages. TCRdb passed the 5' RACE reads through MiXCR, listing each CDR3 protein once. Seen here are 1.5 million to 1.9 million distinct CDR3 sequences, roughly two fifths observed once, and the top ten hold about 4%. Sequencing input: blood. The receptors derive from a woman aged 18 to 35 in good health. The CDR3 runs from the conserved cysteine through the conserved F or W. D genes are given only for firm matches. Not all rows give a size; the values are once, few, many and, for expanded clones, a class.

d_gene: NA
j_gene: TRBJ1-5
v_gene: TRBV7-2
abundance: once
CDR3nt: TGTGCCAGCAGCACGCGATTCAATCAGCCCCAGCATTTT
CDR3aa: CASSTRFNQPQHF

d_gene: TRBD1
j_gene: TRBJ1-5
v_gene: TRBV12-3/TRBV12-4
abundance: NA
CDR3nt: TGTGCCAGCAGCCGCCAGGACAGGGGTTTGGCTTATAGCAATCAGCCCCAGCATTTT
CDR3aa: CASSRQDRGLAYSNQPQHF

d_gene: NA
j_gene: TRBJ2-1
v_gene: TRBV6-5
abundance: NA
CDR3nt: TGTGCCAGCAAACCCGAAGGTTGGCTACACAATGAGCAGTTCTTC
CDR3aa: CASKPEGWLHNEQFF

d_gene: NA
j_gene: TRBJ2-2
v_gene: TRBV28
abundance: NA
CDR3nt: TGTGCCAGCAGTTTTTTTGGGGAGATTCGAGGGGAGCTGTTTTTT
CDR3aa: CASSFFGEIRGELFF

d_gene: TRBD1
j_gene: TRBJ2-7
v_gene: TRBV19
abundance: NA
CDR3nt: TGTGCCAGTACTCCAGGGGGTTCCCGGCGGGAGCAGTACTTC
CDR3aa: CASTPGGSRREQYF

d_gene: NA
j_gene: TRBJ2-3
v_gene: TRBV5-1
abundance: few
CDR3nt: TGCGCCAGCAGCTTGACCGACAGGCCAGATACGCAGTATTTT
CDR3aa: CASSLTDRPDTQYF

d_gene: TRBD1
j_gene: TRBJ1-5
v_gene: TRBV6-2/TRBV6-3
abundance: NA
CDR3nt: TGTGCCAGCAGTGTCCGTGACAGGGGAAGATGGAGCAATCAGCCCCAGCATTTT
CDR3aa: CASSVRDRGRWSNQPQHF

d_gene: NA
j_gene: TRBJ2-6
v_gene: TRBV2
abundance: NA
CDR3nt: TGTGCCAGCACGGAGACAGTCCCCTCTGGGGCCAACGTCCTGACTTTC
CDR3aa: CASTETVPSGANVLTF

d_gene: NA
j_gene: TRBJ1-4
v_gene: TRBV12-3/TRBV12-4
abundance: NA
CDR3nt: TGTGCCAGCAGTTTAAAGGGGAGATCAACTAATGAAAAACTGTTTTTT
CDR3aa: CASSLKGRSTNEKLFF

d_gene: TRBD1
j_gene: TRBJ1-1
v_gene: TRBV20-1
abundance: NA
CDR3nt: TGCAGTGCCGCTTTGGACAGGGTGATCACTGAAGCTTTCTTT
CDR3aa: CSAALDRVITEAFF

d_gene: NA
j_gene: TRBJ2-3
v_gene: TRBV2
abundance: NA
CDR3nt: TGTGCCAGCAGTGGTCAGGGGTCCAGAGATACGCAGTATTTT
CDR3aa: CASSGQGSRDTQYF

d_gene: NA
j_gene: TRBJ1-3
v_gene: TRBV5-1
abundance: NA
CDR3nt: TGCGCCAGCAGCGCCGACTACTCTGGAAACACCATATATTTT
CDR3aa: CASSADYSGNTIYF

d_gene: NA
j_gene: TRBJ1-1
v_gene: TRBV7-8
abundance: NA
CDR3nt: TGTGCCAGCAGGCTCAGGGAAGGAGAAGCTTTCTTT
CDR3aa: CASRLREGEAFF

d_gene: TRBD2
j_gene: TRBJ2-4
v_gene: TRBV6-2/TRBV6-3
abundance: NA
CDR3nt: TGTGCCAGCAGTCTTCTGTCGACTAGCGGGAGAATTCAGTACTTC
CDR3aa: CASSLLSTSGRIQYF

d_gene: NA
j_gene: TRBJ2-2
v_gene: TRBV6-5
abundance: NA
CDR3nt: TGTGCCAGCAGTCCCGGGATTAACACCGGGGAGCTGTTTTTT
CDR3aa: CASSPGINTGELFF

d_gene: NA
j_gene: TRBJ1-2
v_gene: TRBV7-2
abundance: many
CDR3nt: TGTGCCAGCAGCTTTTCCGGGGCACTCTCCTATGGCTACACCTTC
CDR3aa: CASSFSGALSYGYTF

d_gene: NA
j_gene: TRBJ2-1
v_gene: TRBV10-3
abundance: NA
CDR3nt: TGTGCCATCAGCGGGACGTACAATGAGCAGTTCTTC
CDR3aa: CAISGTYNEQFF

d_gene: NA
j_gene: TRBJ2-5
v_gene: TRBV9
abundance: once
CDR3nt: TGTGCCAGCAGCGGAGAGGTACAGGGTACCCAGTACTTC
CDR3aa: CASSGEVQGTQYF

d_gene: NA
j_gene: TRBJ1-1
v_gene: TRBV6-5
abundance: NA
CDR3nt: TGTGCCAGCAGTTACGCGAACGTGAACACTGAAGCTTTCTTT
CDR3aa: CASSYANVNTEAFF

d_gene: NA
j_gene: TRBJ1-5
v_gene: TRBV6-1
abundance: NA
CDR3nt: TGTGCCAGCAGTGCCGGACACGGGCATCGACCCCAGCATTTT
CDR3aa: CASSAGHGHRPQHF

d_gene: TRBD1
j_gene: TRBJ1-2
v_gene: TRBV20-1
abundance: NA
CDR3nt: TGCAGTGCTAATAACAGGGGACGCCCTGGGGTGTCTGGCTACACCTTC
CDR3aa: CSANNRGRPGVSGYTF

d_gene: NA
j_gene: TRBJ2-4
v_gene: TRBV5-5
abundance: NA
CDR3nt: TGTGCCAGCAGCTCCCGGGACTCCTACCTTGAGCAGTACTTC
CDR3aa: CASSSRDSYLEQYF

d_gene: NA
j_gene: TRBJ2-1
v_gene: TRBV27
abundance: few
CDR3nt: TGTGCCAGCAGTTTAGCGGACTACTCCACCTACAATGAGCAGTTCTTC
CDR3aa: CASSLADYSTYNEQFF

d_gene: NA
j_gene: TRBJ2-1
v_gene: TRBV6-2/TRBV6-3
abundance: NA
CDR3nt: TGTGCCAGCAGTTATGTACTCCGGTCCCAGTTCTTC
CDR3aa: CASSYVLRSQFF

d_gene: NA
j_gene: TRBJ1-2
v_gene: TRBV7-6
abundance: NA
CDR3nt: TGTGCCAGCAGCTTTAGCAGGGCCGGTGGCTACACCTTC
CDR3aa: CASSFSRAGGYTF

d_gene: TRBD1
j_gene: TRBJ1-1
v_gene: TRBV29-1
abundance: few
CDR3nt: TGCAGCGACGGGACAGGGGTTGAAGCTTTCTTT
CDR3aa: CSDGTGVEAFF

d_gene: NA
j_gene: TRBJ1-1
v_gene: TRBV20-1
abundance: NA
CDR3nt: TGCAGTGCTAGAGCGGACGCTACGAACACTGAAGCTTTCTTT
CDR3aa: CSARADATNTEAFF

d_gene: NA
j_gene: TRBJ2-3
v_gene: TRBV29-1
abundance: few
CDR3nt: TGCAGCGTTGTCCCAGGGGATTTAGGCACAGATACGCAGTATTTT
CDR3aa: CSVVPGDLGTDTQYF

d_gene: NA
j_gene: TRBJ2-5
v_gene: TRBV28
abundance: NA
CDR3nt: TGTGCCAGCCGATCGCCTGAGACCCAGTACTTC
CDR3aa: CASRSPETQYF

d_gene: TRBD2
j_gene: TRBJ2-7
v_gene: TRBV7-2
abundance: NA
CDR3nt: TGTGCCAGCAGCCAAGATATGGCTAGCGGAGGGACCTACGAGCAGTACTTC
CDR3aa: CASSQDMASGGTYEQYF

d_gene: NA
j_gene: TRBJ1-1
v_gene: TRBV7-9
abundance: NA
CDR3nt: TGTGCCAGCAGCTTGCAGGTCTCATTCACTGAAGCTTTCTTT
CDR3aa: CASSLQVSFTEAFF

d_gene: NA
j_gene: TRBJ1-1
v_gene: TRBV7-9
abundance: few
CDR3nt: TGTGCCAGCAGTACAGGGCCGAACACTGAAGCTTTCTTT
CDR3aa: CASSTGPNTEAFF

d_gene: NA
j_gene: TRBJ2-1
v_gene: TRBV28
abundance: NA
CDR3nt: TGTGCCAGCACTCAATACGGGAGTGATTACAATGAGCAGTTCTTC
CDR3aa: CASTQYGSDYNEQFF

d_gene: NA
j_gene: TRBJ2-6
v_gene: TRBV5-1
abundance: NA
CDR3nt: TGCGCCAGCAGCCTGGGGGCAACTGGGGCCAACGTCCTGACTTTC
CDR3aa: CASSLGATGANVLTF

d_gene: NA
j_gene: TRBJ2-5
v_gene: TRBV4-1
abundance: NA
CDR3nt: TGCGCCAGCAGCCAAAGCCCCCGTGTTCAAGAGACCCAGTACTTC
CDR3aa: CASSQSPRVQETQYF

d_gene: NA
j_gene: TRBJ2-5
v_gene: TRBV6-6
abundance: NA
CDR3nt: TGTGCCAGCAGCTCGAAAGGGATACATGAGCAGTACTTC
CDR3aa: CASSSKGIHEQYF

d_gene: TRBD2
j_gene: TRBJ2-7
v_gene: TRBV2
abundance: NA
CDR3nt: TGTGCCAGCAGGGTGATGACTAGCGGGAAGGACGAGCAGTACTTC
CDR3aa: CASRVMTSGKDEQYF

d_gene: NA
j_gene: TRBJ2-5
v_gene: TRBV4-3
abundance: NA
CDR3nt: TGCGCCAGCAGCCAAAGCCTCACCAGGGGAATGGAGGAGACCCAGTACTTC
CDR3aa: CASSQSLTRGMEETQYF

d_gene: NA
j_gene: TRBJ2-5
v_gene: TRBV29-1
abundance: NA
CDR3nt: TGCAGCGTTGATCAGAGACAGACAGGAGGTGAGCAGTACTTC
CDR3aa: CSVDQRQTGGEQYF

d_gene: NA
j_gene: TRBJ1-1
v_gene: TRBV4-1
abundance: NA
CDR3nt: TGCGCCAGCAGCACGACGGGACACACGAACACTGAAGCTTTCTTT
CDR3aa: CASSTTGHTNTEAFF

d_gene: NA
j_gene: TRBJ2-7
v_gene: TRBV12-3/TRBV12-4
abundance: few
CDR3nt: TGTGCCAGCAGTCGGACCGAGGCGCTGTACGAGCAGTACTTC
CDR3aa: CASSRTEALYEQYF

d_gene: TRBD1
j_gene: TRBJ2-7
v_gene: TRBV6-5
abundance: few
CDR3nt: TGTGCCAGCAGCTTACGACAGGGGGCAGCGTACGAGCAGTACTTC
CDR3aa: CASSLRQGAAYEQYF

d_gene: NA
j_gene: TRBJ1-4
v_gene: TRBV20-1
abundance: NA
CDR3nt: TGCAGTGCTTTAACACCGGGACACAGTGAAAAACTGTTTTTT
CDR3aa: CSALTPGHSEKLFF

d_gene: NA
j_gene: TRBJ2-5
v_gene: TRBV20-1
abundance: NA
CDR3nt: TGCAGTGCTAGAGATGGCTGGGGGGACGAGACCCAGTACTTC
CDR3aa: CSARDGWGDETQYF

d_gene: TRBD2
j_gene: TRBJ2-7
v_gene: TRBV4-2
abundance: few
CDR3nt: TGTGCCAGCAGCCAAGCGGTCGGGGCTAGCGGCTACGAGCAGTACTTC
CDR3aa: CASSQAVGASGYEQYF

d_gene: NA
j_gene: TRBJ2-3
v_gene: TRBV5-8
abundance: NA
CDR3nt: TGTGCCAGCAGCTTCGGGTCGACTAGAATCACAGATACGCAGTATTTT
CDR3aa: CASSFGSTRITDTQYF

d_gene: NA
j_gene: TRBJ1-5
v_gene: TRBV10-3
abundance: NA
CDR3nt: TGTGCCATCAGTGCTGCACAGGGACGAAAAGGCAATCAGCCCCAGCATTTT
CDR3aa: CAISAAQGRKGNQPQHF

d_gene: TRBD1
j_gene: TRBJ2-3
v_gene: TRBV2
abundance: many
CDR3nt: TGTGCCAGCAGGGACAGGGGAGATACGCAGTATTTT
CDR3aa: CASRDRGDTQYF

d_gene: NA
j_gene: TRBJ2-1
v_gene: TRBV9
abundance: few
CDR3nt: TGTGCCAGCAGCCCCCGACTATCACCTAATGAGCAGTTCTTC
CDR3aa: CASSPRLSPNEQFF

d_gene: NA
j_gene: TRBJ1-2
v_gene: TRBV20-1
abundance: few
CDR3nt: TGCAGTGCTAGAGAACAGTTGAGCTATGGCTACACCTTC
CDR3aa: CSAREQLSYGYTF

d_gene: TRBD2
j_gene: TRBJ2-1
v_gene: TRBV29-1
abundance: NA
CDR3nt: TGCAGCGCCCCGAAAGGCAGCGGGGGAACCTACAATGAGCAGTTCTTC
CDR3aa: CSAPKGSGGTYNEQFF

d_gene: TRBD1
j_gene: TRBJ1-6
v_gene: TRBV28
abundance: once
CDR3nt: TGTGCCAGCAGTTCGACAGGGAGTGCGATAAATTCACCCCTCCACTTT
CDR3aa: CASSSTGSAINSPLHF

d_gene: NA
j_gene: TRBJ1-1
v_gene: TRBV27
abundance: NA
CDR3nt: TGTGCCAGCAGTTTAGCAGGGACGGCCACTGAAGCTTTCTTT
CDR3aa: CASSLAGTATEAFF

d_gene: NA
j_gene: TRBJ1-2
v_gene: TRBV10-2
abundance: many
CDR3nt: TGCGCCAGCAGTGACCCAGATAGAGTTAACTATGGCTACACCTTC
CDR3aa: CASSDPDRVNYGYTF

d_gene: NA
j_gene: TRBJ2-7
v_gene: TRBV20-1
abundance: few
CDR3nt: TGCAGTGCTAGAGATCACGTGGCCGAGCAGTACTTC
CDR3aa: CSARDHVAEQYF

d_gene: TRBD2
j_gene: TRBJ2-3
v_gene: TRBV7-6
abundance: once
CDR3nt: TGTGCCAGCAGCGCACGTACACTAGCGGGCGGGATCACAGATACGCAGTATTTT
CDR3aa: CASSARTLAGGITDTQYF

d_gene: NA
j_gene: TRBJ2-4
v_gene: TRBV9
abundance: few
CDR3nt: TGTGCCAGCAGCGTCTCAGGGGCCAAAAACATTCAGTACTTC
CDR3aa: CASSVSGAKNIQYF

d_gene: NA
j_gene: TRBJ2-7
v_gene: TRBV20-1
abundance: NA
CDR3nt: TGCAGTGCTCGACCGGGACAACAATACGAGCAGTACTTC
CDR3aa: CSARPGQQYEQYF

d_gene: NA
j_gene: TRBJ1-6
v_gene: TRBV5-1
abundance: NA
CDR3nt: TGCGCCAGCAGCTGGGTTTCCGGGGTAAATTCACCCCTCCACTTT
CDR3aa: CASSWVSGVNSPLHF

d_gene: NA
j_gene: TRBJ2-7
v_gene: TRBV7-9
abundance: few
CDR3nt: TGTGCCAGCAGCTTAGGGTCCAGGGGCTACGAGCAGTACTTC
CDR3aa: CASSLGSRGYEQYF